Presented here are 7 T cell receptor beta chains from one specimen sequenced in a study of blood T cell repertoires in COVID-19. The protocol was immunoSEQ multiplex PCR, while the TCRdb copy is restricted to in-frame clones and leaves out a portion. Of around 60,000 clones listed, about 85% are singletons. The specimen was peripheral blood. The receptors shown here come from a woman aged 80 or over with acute or convalescent COVID-19.

The rearrangement uses TRBV19 and TRBJ1-2, with 7 nucleotides matching TRBD1. Per the germline V gene, CDR1 is LNHDA and CDR2 is SQIVND (reference sequence). The CDR3 extends over 15 amino acids. Trimming cost V 5 bases and J 4 bases; bases outside gene matches: 10. The chain's CDR3 is CASSLLTGVSYGYTF. As DNA, the CDR3 is TGTGCCAGTAGTCTGCTCACAGGGGTCTCCTATGGCTACACCTTC.

V is TRBV5-1 and J is TRBJ1-2, with TRBD1 as a possible D gene (6 bases). V was shortened by 6 bases and J by 2 bases, with 8 bases between the two germline ends. The CDR3 consists of 12 residues. CDR1 and CDR2 (germline): SGHRS, YFSETQ. CDR3: CASTTGNYGYTF. CDR3 bases: TGCGCCAGCACTACAGGGAACTATGGCTACACCTTC.

The rearrangement uses TRBV2 and TRBJ2-3; 9 nucleotides align to TRBD2. Germline loops: CDR1 SNHLY, CDR2 FYNNEI. J was trimmed by 3 bases and V by 7 bases; bases with no gene match: 8. CDR3 length: 15 residues. CDR3 sequence (DNA): TGTGCCAGCACTTTAGCGGGAGTTAGAACAGATACGCAGTATTTT. This gives the protein CASTLAGVRTDTQYF.

The chain is built from TRBV6-2 or TRBV6-3 and TRBJ2-1; TRBD2 agrees at 8 bases. Germline V gene lookup returns CDR1 MNHEY and CDR2 SVGEGT. The junction had 5 bases not matched to a gene; V was cut back by 5 bases and J by 8 bases. The CDR3 sequence is 13 residues long. The CDR3 DNA is TGTGCCAGCAGTGGCGGGGGGTCGGATGAGCAGTTCTTC. Its translation: CASSGGGSDEQFF.

The chain employs TRBV10-3 and TRBJ1-2, with TRBD1 matching 8 bases. The CDR3 consists of 16 residues. From germline, CDR1 is ENHRY and CDR2 SYGVKD. V was clipped by 4 bases and J by 6 bases; unmatched bases: 13. The CDR3 here is CAISVNPQGAHNGYTF. In DNA form, the CDR3 reads TGTGCCATCAGTGTTAATCCTCAGGGGGCCCACAATGGCTACACCTTC.

There are a few counts of this clone. This sequence joins TRBV4-1 and TRBJ2-5, with 11 positions matching TRBD1. The CDR3 runs to 17 residues. The V gene's germline CDR1 is MGHRA and CDR2 YSYEKL. V trimming: 4 bases; J trimming: 1 base; junction bases outside the gene matches: 8. CDR3 DNA sequence: TGCGCCAGCAGCCCTCCGCCCGGGACAGGGGGCCAAGAGACCCAGTACTTC. This gives the protein CASSPPPGTGGQETQYF.

This chain connects TRBV10-2 to TRBJ1-1; D might be TRBD1 (5 bases). V dropped 2 bases and J dropped 5 bases, with 9 bases sitting between them. This CDR3 is built from 13 residues. Germline CDR1 WSHSY, CDR2 SAAADI. CDR3 region: CASSERGGTEAFF. CDR3 bases: TGCGCCAGCAGTGAGCGTGGGGGGACTGAAGCTTTCTTT.